Sequencing of this T cell receptor beta chain was carried out in a study of cytomegalovirus exposure and HLA in healthy donors (dated by TCRdb to the late 2010s). Background for the entire study: The 650 to 800 repertoires of the first cohort and the 95 to 150 validation repertoires were produced on the same platform, according to a later analysis. The study was designed to test whether signatures of past pathogen exposure could be identified by cataloging public T cell receptors. Besides the first cohort of roughly 640 subjects, a separate validation cohort made up of 120 or so different subjects was used. The study combined high-throughput TCR immunosequencing, statistical association of individual TCRs with disease status, and machine learning to predict cytomegalovirus infection status. Beyond this particular receptor, the publication reports: In a later analysis, TCRs clustered in the first cohort were found to also tend to co-occur in the 120 validation repertoires, with 94% of cluster scores above 0. It was suggested by the authors that the approach could potentially be generalized to other disease states and immunological phenotypes. In vitro tests confirmed that a few of the cytomegalovirus-associated TCR beta chains recognize cytomegalovirus antigens. Most TCR sequences were observed very rarely across donors, whereas some public TCRs were present in many individuals. Cytomegalovirus status was reported to be diagnosed by the classifier with high specificity and sensitivity in both the original and validation cohorts. The study listed around 160 TCR beta chains as associated with cytomegalovirus. All 120 or so repertoires were used to score co-occurrence in the validation cohort in a later analysis, because that analysis had no HLA typing for the cohort.

As for this clone: Its antigen target is currently unknown. No much larger clone exists at a distance of one base, and base qualities are not known.

Receptor libraries were prepared by the immunoSEQ multiplex PCR assay. Concerning the study's data processing: A statistical classification framework was built for diagnosing cytomegalovirus status from the catalog of TCR beta chain sequences. Sourced from immuneACCESS, this table was stored by TCRdb with only in-frame sequences that have V and J called. A share of the clones is absent; for the studies checked, an unresolved V gene accounts for under half, and the remainder has no known explanation. The V and J calls and clone size come from that table; D and trimming were worked out from the DNA. The table for this sample lists some 84,000 clones; approximately 91% of them were counted only once. Approximately 2.2% of the sample belongs to the ten largest clones. The donors belonged to the validation cohort of around 110 subjects, which was separate from the roughly 680-subject first cohort. Looking up the germline V gene yields CDR1 SGHRS and CDR2 YFSETQ. V loses 4 bases, J loses 4 bases, and the germline ends lie 14 bases apart. The CDR3 contains 14 residues, cysteine and phenylalanine counted. Solely the CDR3 DNA is kept, with 42 bases framed from the first base.

This TCR came from a man in his thirties or forties in good health and CMV-seronegative. The rearrangement joined TRBV5-1 to TRBJ1-1; TRBD1 is possibly the D segment (6 matching bases). Sequencing was carried out using PBMCs. The nucleotide sequence is TGCGCCAGCAGCACGTTTACAGGGCGCACTGAAGCTTTCTTT. This translates into CASSTFTGRTEAFF.